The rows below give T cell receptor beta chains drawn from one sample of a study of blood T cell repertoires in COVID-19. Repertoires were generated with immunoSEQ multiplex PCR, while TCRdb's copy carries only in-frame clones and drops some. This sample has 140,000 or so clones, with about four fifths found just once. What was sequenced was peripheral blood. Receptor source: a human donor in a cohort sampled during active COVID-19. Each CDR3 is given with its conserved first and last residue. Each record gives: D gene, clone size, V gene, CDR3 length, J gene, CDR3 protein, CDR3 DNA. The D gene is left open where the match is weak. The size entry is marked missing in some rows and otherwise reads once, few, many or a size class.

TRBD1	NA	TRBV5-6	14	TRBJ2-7	CASSLGQGAYEQYF	TGTGCCAGCAGCTTGGGGCAGGGGGCCTACGAGCAGTACTTC
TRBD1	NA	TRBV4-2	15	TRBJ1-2	CASSQPGQGDYGYTF	TGTGCCAGCAGCCAACCGGGACAGGGGGATTATGGCTACACCTTC
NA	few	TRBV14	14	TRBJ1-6	CASSQAGSVSPLHF	TGTGCCAGCAGCCAAGCAGGGTCCGTCTCACCCCTCCACTTT
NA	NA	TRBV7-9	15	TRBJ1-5	CASSLGETGNQPQHF	TGTGCCAGCAGCTTAGGAGAAACAGGGAATCAGCCCCAGCATTTT
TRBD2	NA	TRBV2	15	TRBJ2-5	CASRTEAGSAETQYF	TGTGCCAGCAGGACCGAAGCGGGATCCGCGGAGACCCAGTACTTC
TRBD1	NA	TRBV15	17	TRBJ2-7	CATSRDLGTARWYEQYF	TGTGCCACCAGCAGAGATCTAGGGACAGCCCGATGGTACGAGCAGTACTTC
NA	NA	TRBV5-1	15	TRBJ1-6	CASSVGQNDNSPLHF	TGCGCCAGCAGCGTTGGACAGAATGATAATTCACCCCTCCACTTT
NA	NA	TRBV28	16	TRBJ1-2	CASSLGRTGENYGYTF	TGTGCCAGCAGTTTAGGTCGGACGGGGGAGAACTATGGCTACACCTTC
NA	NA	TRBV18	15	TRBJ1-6	CASSPRTSDNSPLHF	TGTGCCAGCTCACCACGGACATCGGATAATTCACCCCTCCACTTT
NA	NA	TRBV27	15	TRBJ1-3	CASRPTGTSGNTIYF	TGTGCCAGCAGACCTACAGGGACCTCTGGAAACACCATATATTTT
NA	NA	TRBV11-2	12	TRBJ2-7	CASSFGLFEQYF	TGTGCCAGCAGCTTTGGCTTGTTTGAGCAGTACTTC
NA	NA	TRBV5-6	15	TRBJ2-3	CASSSPTRSTDTQYF	TGTGCCAGCAGCTCCCCGACAAGGAGCACAGATACGCAGTATTTT
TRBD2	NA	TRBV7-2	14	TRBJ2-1	CASKRTSAYNEQFF	TGTGCCAGCAAGAGGACTAGCGCGTACAATGAGCAGTTCTTC
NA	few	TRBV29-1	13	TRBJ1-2	CSVFEVTNYGYTF	TGCAGCGTTTTCGAGGTGACTAACTATGGCTACACCTTC
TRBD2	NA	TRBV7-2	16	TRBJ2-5	CASSETSGRIQETQYF	TGTGCCAGCAGCGAGACTAGCGGGAGGATCCAAGAGACCCAGTACTTC
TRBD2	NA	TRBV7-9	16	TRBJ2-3	CASSLGLAGSSDTQYF	TGTGCCAGCAGCTTAGGGTTAGCGGGATCGTCAGATACGCAGTATTTT
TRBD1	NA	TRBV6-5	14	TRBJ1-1	CASRKLGTGEEAFF	TGTGCCAGCAGGAAGCTCGGGACAGGGGAAGAAGCTTTCTTT
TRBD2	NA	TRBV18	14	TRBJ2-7	CASSPGLASYEQYF	TGTGCCAGCTCACCGGGACTAGCATCCTACGAGCAGTACTTC
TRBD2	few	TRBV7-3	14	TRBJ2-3	CASALAGGMDTQYF	TGTGCCAGCGCCTTAGCGGGAGGGATGGATACGCAGTATTTT
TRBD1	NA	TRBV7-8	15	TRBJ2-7	CASSGQGLSSYEQYF	TGTGCCAGCAGCGGACAGGGCCTAAGCTCCTACGAGCAGTACTTC
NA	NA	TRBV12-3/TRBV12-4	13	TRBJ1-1	CASSLGGRMGAFF	TGTGCCAGCAGTTTAGGAGGGAGGATGGGTGCTTTCTTT
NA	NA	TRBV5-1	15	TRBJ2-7	CASSTRGAGDREQYF	TGCGCCAGCAGCACCAGGGGGGCAGGCGATAGGGAGCAGTACTTC
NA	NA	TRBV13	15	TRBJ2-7	CASSYYRGEGYEQYF	TGTGCCAGCAGCTACTACAGGGGGGAGGGATACGAGCAGTACTTC
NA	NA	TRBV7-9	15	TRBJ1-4	CASSLTSNTNEKLFF	TGTGCCAGCAGCTTAACGTCCAATACAAATGAAAAACTGTTTTTT
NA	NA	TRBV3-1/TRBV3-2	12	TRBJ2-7	CASGRTSYEQYF	TGTGCCAGCGGGAGGACCTCCTACGAGCAGTACTTC
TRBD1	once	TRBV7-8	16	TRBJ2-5	CASSLRRDRGQETQYF	TGTGCCAGCAGCTTAAGACGGGACAGGGGCCAAGAGACCCAGTACTTC
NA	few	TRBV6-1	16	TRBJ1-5	CASSESPNRGNQPQHF	TGTGCCAGCAGTGAAAGCCCTAACAGGGGCAATCAGCCCCAGCATTTT
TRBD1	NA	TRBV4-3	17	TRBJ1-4	CASSQAISDSGSGGLFF	TGCGCCAGCAGCCAAGCGATCTCCGACAGCGGGTCAGGGGGACTGTTTTTT
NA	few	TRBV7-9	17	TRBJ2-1	CASSLGTGTLSYNEQFF	TGTGCCAGCAGCTTAGGCACGGGGACACTCTCCTACAATGAGCAGTTCTTC
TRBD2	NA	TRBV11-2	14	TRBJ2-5	CASSSGTTKETQYF	TGTGCCAGCAGTTCGGGGACTACCAAAGAGACCCAGTACTTC
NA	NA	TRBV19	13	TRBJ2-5	CASSTRQDGTQYF	TGTGCCAGTAGTACCAGGCAAGACGGGACCCAGTACTTC
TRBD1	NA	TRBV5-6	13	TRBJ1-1	CASLGQGVVGAFF	TGTGCCAGCTTAGGACAGGGGGTTGTGGGAGCTTTCTTT
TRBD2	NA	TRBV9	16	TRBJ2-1	CASSVAGLAGEYEQFF	TGTGCCAGCAGCGTAGCGGGACTAGCGGGAGAGTATGAGCAGTTCTTC
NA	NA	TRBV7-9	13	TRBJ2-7	CAIRTLSSYEQYF	TGTGCCATCCGGACATTAAGCTCCTACGAGCAGTACTTC
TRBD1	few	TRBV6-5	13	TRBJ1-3	CASRWTGVNTIYF	TGTGCCAGCAGGTGGACAGGGGTAAACACCATATATTTT
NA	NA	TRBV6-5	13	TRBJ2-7	CASTVLGGYEQYF	TGTGCCAGCACCGTCCTAGGGGGATACGAGCAGTACTTC
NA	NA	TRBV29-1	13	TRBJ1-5	CSVGWGRNQPQHF	TGCAGCGTGGGGTGGGGCAGAAATCAGCCCCAGCATTTT
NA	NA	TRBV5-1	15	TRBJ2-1	CASSPGASGYNEQFF	TGCGCCAGCAGCCCGGGGGCTAGCGGTTACAATGAGCAGTTCTTC
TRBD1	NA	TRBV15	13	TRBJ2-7	CATSRIKGAEQYF	TGTGCCACCAGCAGGATTAAGGGGGCCGAGCAGTACTTC
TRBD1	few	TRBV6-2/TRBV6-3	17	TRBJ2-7	CASSYRLRDRVSYEQYF	TGTGCCAGCAGTTACAGGCTTCGGGACAGGGTCTCCTACGAGCAGTACTTC
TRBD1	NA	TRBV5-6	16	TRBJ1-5	CASSLQGRGRDQPQHF	TGTGCCAGCAGCTTGCAGGGCAGGGGGCGCGATCAGCCCCAGCATTTT
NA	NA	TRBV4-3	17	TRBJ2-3	CASSQDLGGVDTDTQYF	TGCGCCAGCAGCCAAGATCTGGGAGGCGTGGACACAGATACGCAGTATTTT
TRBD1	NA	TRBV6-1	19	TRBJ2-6	CASSELRQGGSSGANVLTF	TGTGCCAGCAGTGAACTCCGACAGGGTGGATCCTCTGGGGCCAACGTCCTGACTTTC
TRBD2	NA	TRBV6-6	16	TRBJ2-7	CASSLSGTSVSYEQYF	TGTGCCAGCAGTTTGTCCGGGACTAGCGTCTCCTACGAGCAGTACTTC
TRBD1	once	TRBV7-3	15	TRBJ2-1	CASSSSQPGQSEQFF	TGTGCCAGCAGCTCATCACAGCCGGGACAGTCTGAGCAGTTCTTC
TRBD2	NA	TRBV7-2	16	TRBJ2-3	CASSLTSDPSTDTQYF	TGTGCCAGCAGTCTGACTAGCGACCCTAGCACAGATACGCAGTATTTT
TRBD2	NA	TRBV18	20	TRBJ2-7	CASSPFGLAGGPRVSYEQYF	TGTGCCAGCTCACCATTCGGATTAGCGGGAGGGCCCCGCGTATCCTACGAGCAGTACTTC
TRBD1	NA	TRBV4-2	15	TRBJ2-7	CASSLIVGTDYEQYF	TGTGCCAGCAGCCTAATTGTCGGGACAGACTACGAGCAGTACTTC
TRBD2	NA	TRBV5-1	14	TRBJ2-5	CASSDTSGQETQYF	TGCGCCAGCAGCGACACTAGCGGTCAAGAGACCCAGTACTTC
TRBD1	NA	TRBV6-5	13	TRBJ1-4	CASSQGRGRQLFF	TGTGCCAGCAGCCAGGGCAGGGGGCGACAACTGTTTTTT
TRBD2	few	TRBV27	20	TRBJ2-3	CASSTTPLTLSSGRADTQYF	TGTGCCAGCAGTACTACGCCCCTAACCCTTTCTAGCGGGAGGGCCGATACGCAGTATTTT